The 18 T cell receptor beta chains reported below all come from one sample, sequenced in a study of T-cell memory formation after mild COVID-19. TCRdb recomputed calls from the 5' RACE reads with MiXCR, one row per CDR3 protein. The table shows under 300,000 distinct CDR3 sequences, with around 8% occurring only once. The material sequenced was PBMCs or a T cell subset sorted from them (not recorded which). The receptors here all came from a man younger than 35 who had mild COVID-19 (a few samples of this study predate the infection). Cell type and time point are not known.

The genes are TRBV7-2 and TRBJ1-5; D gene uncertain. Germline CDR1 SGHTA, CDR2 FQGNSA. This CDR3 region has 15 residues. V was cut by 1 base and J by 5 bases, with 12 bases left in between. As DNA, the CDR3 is TGTGCCAGCAGCTTAGGTCGGACGTGGGATCAGCCCCAGCATTTT. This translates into CASSLGRTWDQPQHF. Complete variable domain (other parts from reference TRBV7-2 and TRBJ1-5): GAGVSQSPSNKVTEKGKDVELRCDPISGHTALYWYRQSLGQGLEFLIYFQGNSAPDKSGLPSDRFSAERTGGSVSTLTIQRTQQEDSAVYLCASSLGRTWDQPQHFGDGTRLSIL.

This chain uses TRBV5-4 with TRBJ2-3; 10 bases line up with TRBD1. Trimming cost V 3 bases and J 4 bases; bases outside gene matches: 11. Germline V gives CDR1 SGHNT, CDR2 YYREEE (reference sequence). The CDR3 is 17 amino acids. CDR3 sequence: CASSSKLGQGGADTQYF. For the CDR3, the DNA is TGTGCCAGCAGCTCGAAACTCGGACAGGGGGGCGCAGATACGCAGTATTTT.

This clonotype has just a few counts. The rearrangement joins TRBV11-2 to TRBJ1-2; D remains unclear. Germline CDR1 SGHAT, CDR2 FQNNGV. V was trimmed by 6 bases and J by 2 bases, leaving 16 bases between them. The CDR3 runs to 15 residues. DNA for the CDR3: TGTGCCAGCAGGCCTCTTGGAGGTCCCAACTATGGCTACACCTTC. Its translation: CASRPLGGPNYGYTF.

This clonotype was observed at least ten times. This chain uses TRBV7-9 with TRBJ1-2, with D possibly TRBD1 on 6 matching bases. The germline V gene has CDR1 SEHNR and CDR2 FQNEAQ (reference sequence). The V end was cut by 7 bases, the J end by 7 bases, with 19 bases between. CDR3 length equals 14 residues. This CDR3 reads CASTLLGGKGGYTF. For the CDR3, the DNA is TGTGCCAGCACCCTCCTCGGGGGCAAGGGTGGCTACACCTTC.

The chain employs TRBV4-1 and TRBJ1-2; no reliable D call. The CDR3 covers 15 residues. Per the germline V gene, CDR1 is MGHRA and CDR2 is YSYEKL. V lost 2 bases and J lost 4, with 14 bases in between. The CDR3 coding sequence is TGCGCCAGCAGCCAAAATACCTGGACCTTCTATGGCTACACCTTC. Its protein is CASSQNTWTFYGYTF.

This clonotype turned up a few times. The CDR3 reads CASNYQGCEQYV. The CDR3 bases are TGCGCCAGTAACTACCAGGGCTGCGAGCAGTACGTC. The J gene is TRBJ2-7, the V gene TRBV10-1; the D gene is possibly TRBD1 (5 bases). The V and J ends lost 9 bases and 6 bases respectively, with 15 bases between them. The CDR3 length is 12 residues. The V gene's germline CDR1 is WNHNN and CDR2 SYGVQD (reference sequence).

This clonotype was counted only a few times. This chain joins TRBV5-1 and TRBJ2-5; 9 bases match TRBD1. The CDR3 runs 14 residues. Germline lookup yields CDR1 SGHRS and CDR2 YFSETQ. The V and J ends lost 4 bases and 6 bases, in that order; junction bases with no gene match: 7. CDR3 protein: CASSAGTGKKTQYF. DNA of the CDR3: TGCGCCAGCAGCGCCGGGACAGGGAAAAAGACCCAGTACTTC. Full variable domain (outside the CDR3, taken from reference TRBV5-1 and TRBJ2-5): KAGVTQTPRYLIKTRGQQVTLSCSPISGHRSVSWYQQTPGQGLQFLFEYFSETQRNKGNFPGRFSGRQFSNSRSEMNVSTLELGDSALYLCASSAGTGKKTQYFGPGTRLLVL.

The CDR3: CSASEGAEDTIYF. DNA for the CDR3: TGCAGTGCTAGTGAGGGGGCGGAAGACACCATATATTTT. This rearrangement joins TRBV20-1 to TRBJ1-3, with TRBD1 matching over 7 bases. The CDR3 consists of 13 residues. Germline CDR1 reads DFQATT; CDR2 reads SNEGSKA (reference sequence). J lost 8 bases, V lost 3 bases, and 7 bases had no gene match.

The chain's CDR3 is CASSEADGNTIYF. The CDR3 bases are TGCGCCAGCAGTGAGGCAGACGGAAACACCATATATTTT. This chain connects TRBV10-1 to TRBJ1-3, with unresolved D. The CDR3 spans 13 residues. Germline V CDR1 and CDR2: WNHNN, SYGVQD (reference sequence). Trimming left V 2 bases short and J 4 bases short, with 6 bases between.

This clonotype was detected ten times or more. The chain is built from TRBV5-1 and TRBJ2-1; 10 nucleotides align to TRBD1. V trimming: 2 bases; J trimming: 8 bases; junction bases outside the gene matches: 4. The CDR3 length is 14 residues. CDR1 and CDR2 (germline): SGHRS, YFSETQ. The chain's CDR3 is CASSFGQGEDEQFF. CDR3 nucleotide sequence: TGCGCCAGCAGCTTCGGACAGGGGGAGGATGAGCAGTTCTTC.

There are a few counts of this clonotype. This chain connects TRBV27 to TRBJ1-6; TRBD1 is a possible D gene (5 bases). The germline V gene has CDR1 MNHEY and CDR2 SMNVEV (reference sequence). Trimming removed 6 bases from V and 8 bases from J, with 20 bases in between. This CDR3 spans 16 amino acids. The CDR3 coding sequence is TGTGCCAGCAGGGATACCGGGACCCGAAGATATTCACCCCTCCACTTT. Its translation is CASRDTGTRRYSPLHF.

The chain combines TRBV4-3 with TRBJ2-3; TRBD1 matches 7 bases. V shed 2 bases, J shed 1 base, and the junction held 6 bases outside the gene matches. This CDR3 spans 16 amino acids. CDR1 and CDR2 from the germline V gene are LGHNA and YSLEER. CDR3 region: CASSQKQGIGTDTQYF. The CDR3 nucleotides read TGCGCCAGCAGCCAAAAACAGGGGATTGGCACAGATACGCAGTATTTT.

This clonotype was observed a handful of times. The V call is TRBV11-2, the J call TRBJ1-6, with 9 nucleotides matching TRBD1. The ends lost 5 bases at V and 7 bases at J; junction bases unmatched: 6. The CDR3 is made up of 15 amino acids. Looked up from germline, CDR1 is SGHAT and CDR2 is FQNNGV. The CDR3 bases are TGTGCCAGCAGCGAACAGGGGGCGCGGAATTCACCCCTCCACTTT. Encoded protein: CASSEQGARNSPLHF.

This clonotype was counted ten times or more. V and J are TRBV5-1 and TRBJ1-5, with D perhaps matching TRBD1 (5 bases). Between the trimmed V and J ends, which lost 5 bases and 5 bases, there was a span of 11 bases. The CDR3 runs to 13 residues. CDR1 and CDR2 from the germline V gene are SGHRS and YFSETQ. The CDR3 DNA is TGCGCCAGCAGGTATTCGGGGGATCAGCCCCAGCATTTT. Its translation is CASRYSGDQPQHF.

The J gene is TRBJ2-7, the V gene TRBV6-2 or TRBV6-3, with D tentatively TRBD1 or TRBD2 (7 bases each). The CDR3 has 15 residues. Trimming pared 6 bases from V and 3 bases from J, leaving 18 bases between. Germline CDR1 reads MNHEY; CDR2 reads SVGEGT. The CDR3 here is CASREDRDYIYEQYV. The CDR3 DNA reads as TGTGCCAGCAGGGAAGACAGGGACTATATCTACGAGCAGTACGTC.

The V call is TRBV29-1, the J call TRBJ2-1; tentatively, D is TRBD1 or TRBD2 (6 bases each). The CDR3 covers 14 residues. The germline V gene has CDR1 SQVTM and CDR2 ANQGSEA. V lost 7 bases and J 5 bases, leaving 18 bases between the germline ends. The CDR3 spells CSAGTRGANNEQFF. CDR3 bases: TGCAGCGCAGGGACGAGGGGGGCTAACAATGAGCAGTTCTTC.

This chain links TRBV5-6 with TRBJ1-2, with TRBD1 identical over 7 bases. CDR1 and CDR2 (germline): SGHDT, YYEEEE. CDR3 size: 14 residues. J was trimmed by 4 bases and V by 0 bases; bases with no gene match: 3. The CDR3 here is CASSLGTGPYGYTF. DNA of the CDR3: TGTGCCAGCAGCTTGGGGACAGGTCCCTATGGCTACACCTTC.

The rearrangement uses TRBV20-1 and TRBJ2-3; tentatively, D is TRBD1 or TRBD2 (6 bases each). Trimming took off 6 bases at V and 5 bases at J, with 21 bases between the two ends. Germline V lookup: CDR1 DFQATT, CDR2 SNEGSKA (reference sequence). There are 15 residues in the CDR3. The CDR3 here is CSANRGRGAGDTQYF. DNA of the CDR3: TGCAGTGCCAATCGGGGGCGGGGCGCTGGAGATACGCAGTATTTT.